These 6 T cell receptor beta chains were sequenced from one sample in a study of T cells in Graves' hyperthyroidism and ophthalmopathy. The investigators amplified TCR beta CDR3 regions from RNA transcripts. In the first-round RT-PCR of the TCR CDR3, the HTBI primer set was used. MiXCR was run by TCRdb on the multiplex PCR reads, yielding one entry per CDR3 protein. The data contain around 350,000 distinct CDR3 sequences, roughly 25% of them seen just once; the ten biggest clones take up less than 85%. What was sequenced was blood. The source of these receptors is a man aged 45-60 years with Graves' hyperthyroidism.

Of note for this clonotype: At one end the junction does not follow the germline gene, possibly because of a read error. In DNA, the CDR3 is TGTGCCGGCAGCCAAGCAGGGTTTGGGGCCTACAATGAGCAGTTCTTC. It yields the protein CAGSQAGFGAYNEQFF. The chain recombines TRBV3-1 with TRBJ2-1, with D possibly TRBD1 on 5 matching bases. CDR3 size: 16 residues. Germline values: CDR1 LGHDT, CDR2 YNNKEL (reference sequence).

At least ten counts were recorded for this clonotype. The rearrangement joins TRBV7-7 to TRBJ2-3; D remains ambiguous. Germline-derived CDR1 and CDR2 are SSHAT and FNYEAQ (reference sequence). The CDR3 is made up of 15 amino acids. With 5 bases removed from V and 2 bases from J, the gap between germline ends came to 14 bases. The CDR3 bases are TGTGCCAGCAGCCCCGGCGGAGCGCTCACAGATACGCAGTATTTT. This codes for CASSPGGALTDTQYF.

The J gene is TRBJ2-3, the V gene TRBV4-1; D is ambiguous. The V end lost 0 bases, the J end lost 1 base, and 11 bases lay between the germline ends. Germline CDR1 MGHRA, CDR2 YSYEKL. The CDR3 is made up of 16 amino acids. The CDR3 spells CASSQDMRPGTDTQYF. Written as DNA, the CDR3 is TGCGCCAGCAGCCAAGATATGAGACCTGGCACAGATACGCAGTATTTT.

This clonotype was detected ten times or more. The chain has TRBV24-1 and TRBJ2-5; D not resolved. Germline CDR1 reads KGHDR; CDR2 reads SFDVKD. This CDR3 has 12 amino acids. V shed 3 bases and J shed 9 bases, with 10 bases lying between them. The CDR3 nucleotides are TGTGCCACCAGTGATCCCCAAATGGCCCAGTACTTC. It is translated as CATSDPQMAQYF.

This clonotype was picked up many times. The gene calls are TRBV2 and TRBJ2-1; the D gene could be TRBD1 or TRBD2 (6 bases each). The germline V gene has CDR1 SNHLY and CDR2 FYNNEI. V gave up 8 bases and J gave up 6 bases, with 14 bases separating them. The length of the CDR3 is 13 residues. The CDR3 sequence: CASWGAAGNEQFF. As DNA, the CDR3 is TGTGCCAGCTGGGGGGCAGCGGGCAATGAGCAGTTCTTC.

In its sample, this clonotype was seen once. The rearrangement joins TRBV3-1 to TRBJ2-1, with TRBD2 matching over 7 bases. Germline V gene data show CDR1 as LGHDT and CDR2 as YNNKEL (reference sequence). V lost 5 bases and J lost 7; bases outside the gene matches: 8. There are 14 residues in the CDR3. Here the CDR3 DNA reads TGTGCCAGCAGCTGGGGGAGGGCCGCGAATGAGCAGTTCTTC. Protein product: CASSWGRAANEQFF.